This TCR beta chain was recorded in a study of human T cells and chemical hapten exposure. About the study: Diphenylcyclopropenone, dosed weekly to the scalp, was given to patients throughout the roughly 24-week study. Patients, chiefly female, had alopecia areata, totalis or universalis. It was small differences in pooled library volume that mainly caused per-sample TCR yields to vary.

Time point in this sample: patch test 3, about 24 weeks after DPC sensitization. Treatment described: therapeutic diphenylcyclopropenone sensitization with weekly scalp DPC. The authors' total RNA extraction used unfractionated whole blood. The CDR3 is made up of 13 amino acids. V shed 5 bases and J shed 2 bases, with 7 bases lying between them. TCRdb fed the RACE reads into MiXCR, producing one record per CDR3 protein. The table lists 150,000 to 200,000 distinct CDR3 sequences, around a quarter of them singletons. This clonotype occurred a few times. The specimen was whole blood, collected in connection with sensitization to the hapten diphenylcyclopropenone (DPC). This chain links TRBV12-3 or TRBV12-4 with TRBJ2-1; D is unclear. The receptor was isolated from a woman between 18 and 29 years old with alopecia areata. Some clones in this sample may be carry-over from other donors' samples. The CDR3 reads CASSESPYNEQFF. The CDR3 DNA reads as TGTGCCAGCAGTGAGTCACCCTACAATGAGCAGTTCTTC.